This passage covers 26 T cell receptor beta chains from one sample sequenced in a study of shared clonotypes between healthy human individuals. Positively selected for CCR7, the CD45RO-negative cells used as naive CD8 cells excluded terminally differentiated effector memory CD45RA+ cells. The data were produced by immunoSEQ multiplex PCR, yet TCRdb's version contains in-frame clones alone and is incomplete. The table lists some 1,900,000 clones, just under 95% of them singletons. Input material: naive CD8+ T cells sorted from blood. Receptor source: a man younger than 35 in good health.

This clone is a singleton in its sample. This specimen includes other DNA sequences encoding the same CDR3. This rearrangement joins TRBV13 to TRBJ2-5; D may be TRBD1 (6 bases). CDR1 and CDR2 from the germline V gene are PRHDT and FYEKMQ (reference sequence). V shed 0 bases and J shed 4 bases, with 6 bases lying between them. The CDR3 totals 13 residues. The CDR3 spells CASSLGGGETQYF. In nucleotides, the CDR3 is TGTGCCAGCAGCTTAGGAGGGGGAGAGACCCAGTACTTC.

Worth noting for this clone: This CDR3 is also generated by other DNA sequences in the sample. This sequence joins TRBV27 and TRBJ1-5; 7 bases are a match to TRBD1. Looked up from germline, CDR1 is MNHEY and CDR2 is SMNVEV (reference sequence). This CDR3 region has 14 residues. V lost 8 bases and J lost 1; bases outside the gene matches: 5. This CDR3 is CASRLTGSNQPQHF. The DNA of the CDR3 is TGTGCCAGCCGGCTGACAGGGAGCAATCAGCCCCAGCATTTT.

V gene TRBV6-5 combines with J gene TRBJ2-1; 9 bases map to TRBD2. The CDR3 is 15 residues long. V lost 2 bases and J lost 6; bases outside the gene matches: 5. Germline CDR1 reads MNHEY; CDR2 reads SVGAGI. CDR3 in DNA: TGTGCCAGCAGTTACATACGACTAGCGGTCAATGAGCAGTTCTTC. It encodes CASSYIRLAVNEQFF.

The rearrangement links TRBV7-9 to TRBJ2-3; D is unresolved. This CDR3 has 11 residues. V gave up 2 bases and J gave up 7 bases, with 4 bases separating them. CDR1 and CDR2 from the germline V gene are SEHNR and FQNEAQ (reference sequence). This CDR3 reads CASSLQYTQYF. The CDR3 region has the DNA TGTGCCAGCAGCTTACAATATACGCAGTATTTT. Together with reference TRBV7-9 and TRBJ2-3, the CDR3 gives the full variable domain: DTGVSQNPRHKITKRGQNVTFRCDPISEHNRLYWYRQTLGQGPEFLTYFQNEAQLEKSRLLSDRFSAERPKGSFSTLEIQRTEQGDSAMYLCASSLQYTQYFGPGTRLTVL.

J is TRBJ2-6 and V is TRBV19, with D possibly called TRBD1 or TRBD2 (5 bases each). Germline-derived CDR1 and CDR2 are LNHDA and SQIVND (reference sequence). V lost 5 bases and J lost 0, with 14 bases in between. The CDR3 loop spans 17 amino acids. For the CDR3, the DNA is TGTGCCAGTAGTCGGGGCCCTTACCTCTCTGGGGCCAACGTCCTGACTTTC. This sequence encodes CASSRGPYLSGANVLTF.

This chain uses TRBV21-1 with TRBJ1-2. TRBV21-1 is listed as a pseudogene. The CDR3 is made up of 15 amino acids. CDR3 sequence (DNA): TGTGCCAGCATCTTTTTCGGAGGGGAGAACTATGGCTACACCTTC. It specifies CASIFFGGENYGYTF.

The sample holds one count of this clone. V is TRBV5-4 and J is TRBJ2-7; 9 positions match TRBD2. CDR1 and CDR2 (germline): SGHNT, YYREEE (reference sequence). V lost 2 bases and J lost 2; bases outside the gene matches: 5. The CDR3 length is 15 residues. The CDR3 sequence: CASSFGAGGPYEQYF. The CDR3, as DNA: TGTGCCAGCAGCTTTGGAGCGGGAGGTCCCTACGAGCAGTACTTC.

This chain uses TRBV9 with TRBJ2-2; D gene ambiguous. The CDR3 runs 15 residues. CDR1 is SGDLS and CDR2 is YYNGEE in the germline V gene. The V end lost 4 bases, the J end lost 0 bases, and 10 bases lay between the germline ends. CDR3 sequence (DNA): TGTGCCAGCAGCCCCCCCCGTGCGAACACCGGGGAGCTGTTTTTT. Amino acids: CASSPPRANTGELFF. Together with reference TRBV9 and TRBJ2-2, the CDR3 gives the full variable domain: DSGVTQTPKHLITATGQRVTLRCSPRSGDLSVYWYQQSLDQGLQFLIQYYNGEERAKGNILERFSAQQFPDLHSELNLSSLELGDSALYFCASSPPRANTGELFFGEGSRLTVL.

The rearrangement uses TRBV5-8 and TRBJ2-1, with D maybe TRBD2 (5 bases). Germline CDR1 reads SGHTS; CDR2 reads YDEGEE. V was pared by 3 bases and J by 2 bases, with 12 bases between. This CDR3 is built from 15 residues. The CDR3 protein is CASSYGVSTYNEQFF. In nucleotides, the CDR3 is TGTGCCAGCAGCTACGGGGTCAGTACCTACAATGAGCAGTTCTTC.

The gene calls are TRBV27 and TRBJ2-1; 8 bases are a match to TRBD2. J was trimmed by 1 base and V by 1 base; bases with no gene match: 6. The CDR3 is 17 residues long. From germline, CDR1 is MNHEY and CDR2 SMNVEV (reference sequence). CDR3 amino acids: CASSLLSGGGSYNEQFF. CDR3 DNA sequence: TGTGCCAGCAGTTTATTGTCGGGAGGGGGTTCCTACAATGAGCAGTTCTTC.

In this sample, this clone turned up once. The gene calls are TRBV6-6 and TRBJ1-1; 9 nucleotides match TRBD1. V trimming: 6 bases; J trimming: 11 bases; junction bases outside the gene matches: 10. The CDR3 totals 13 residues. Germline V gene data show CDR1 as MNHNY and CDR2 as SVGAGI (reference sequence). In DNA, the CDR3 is TGTGCCAGCAGCCCGGGACAGGGCGCTTCGGCTTTCTTT. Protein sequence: CASSPGQGASAFF.

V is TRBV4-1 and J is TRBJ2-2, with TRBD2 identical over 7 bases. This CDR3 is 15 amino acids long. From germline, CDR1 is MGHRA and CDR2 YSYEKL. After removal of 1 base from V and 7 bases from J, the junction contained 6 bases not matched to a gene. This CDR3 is CASSQGGLDGGELFF. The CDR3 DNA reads TGCGCCAGCAGCCAAGGCGGACTAGATGGCGGGGAGCTGTTTTTT.

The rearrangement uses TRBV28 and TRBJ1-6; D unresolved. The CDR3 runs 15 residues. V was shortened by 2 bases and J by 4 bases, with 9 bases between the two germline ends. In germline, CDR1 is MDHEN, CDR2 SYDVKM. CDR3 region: CASSLKGQYNSPLHF. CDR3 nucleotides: TGTGCCAGCAGTTTAAAAGGGCAGTATAATTCACCCCTCCACTTT.

The CDR3 bases are TGTGCCAGCAGGTCGGACAACACCGGGGAGCTGTTTTTT. Its protein is CASRSDNTGELFF. The J gene is TRBJ2-2, the V gene TRBV11-2; D is unresolved. This CDR3 contains 13 residues. Per the germline V gene, CDR1 is SGHAT and CDR2 is FQNNGV. V was pared by 6 bases and J by 2 bases, with 7 bases between.

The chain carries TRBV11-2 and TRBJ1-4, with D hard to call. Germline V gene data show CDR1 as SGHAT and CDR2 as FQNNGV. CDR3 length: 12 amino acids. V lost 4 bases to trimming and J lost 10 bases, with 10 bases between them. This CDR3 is CASSSDEVKLFF. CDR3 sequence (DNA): TGTGCCAGCAGCTCCGACGAGGTAAAACTGTTTTTT.

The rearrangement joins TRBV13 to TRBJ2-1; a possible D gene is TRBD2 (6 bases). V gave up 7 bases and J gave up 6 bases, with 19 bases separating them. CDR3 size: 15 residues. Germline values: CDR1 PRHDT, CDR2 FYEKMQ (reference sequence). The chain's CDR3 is CASKLLSSAPNEQFF. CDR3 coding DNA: TGTGCCAGCAAACTTTTATCTAGCGCTCCCAATGAGCAGTTCTTC.

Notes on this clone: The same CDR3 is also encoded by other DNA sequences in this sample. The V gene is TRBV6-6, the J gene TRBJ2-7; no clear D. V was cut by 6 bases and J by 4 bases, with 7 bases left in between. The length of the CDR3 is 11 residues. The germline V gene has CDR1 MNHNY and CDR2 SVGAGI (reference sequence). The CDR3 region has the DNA TGTGCCAGCAGCACAAGTTACGAGCAGTACTTC. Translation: CASSTSYEQYF.

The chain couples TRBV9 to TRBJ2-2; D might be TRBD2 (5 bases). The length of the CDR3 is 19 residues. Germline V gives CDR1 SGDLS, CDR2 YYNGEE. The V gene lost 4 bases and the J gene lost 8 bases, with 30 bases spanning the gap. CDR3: CASSQQSLGDNGFAGELFF. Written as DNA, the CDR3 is TGTGCCAGCAGCCAACAGAGCTTGGGAGATAATGGTTTCGCTGGGGAGCTGTTTTTT. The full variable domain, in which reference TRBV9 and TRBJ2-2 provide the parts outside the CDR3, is DSGVTQTPKHLITATGQRVTLRCSPRSGDLSVYWYQQSLDQGLQFLIQYYNGEERAKGNILERFSAQQFPDLHSELNLSSLELGDSALYFCASSQQSLGDNGFAGELFFGEGSRLTVL.

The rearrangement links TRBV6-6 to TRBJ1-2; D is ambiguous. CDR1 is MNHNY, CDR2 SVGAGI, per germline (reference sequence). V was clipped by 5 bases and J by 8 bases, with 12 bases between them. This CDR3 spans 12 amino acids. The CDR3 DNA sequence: TGTGCCAGCAGTCCTTCGACTCTCGGCTACACCTTC. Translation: CASSPSTLGYTF.

The CDR3 nucleotides read TGCGCCAGCAGCCAAGAGGAGGGGGCTTGGGAGACCCAGTACTTC. Translation: CASSQEEGAWETQYF. The V call is TRBV4-3, the J call TRBJ2-5, with D perhaps matching TRBD1 (7 bases). CDR3 length equals 15 residues. V was shortened by 0 bases and J by 5 bases, with 13 bases between the two germline ends. CDR1 and CDR2 (germline): LGHNA, YSLEER.

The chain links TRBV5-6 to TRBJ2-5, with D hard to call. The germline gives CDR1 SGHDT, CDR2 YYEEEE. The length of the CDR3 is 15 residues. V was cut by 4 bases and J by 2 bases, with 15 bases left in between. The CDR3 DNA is TGTGCCAGCAGCCCGGTCGGATGGGAACAAGAGACCCAGTACTTC. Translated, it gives CASSPVGWEQETQYF.

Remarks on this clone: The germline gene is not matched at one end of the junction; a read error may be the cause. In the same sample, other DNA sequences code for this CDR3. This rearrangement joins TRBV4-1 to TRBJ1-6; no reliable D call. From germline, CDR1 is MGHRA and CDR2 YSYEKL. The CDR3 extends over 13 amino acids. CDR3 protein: CASSQAWGSPLHF. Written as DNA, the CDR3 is TGTGCCAGCAGCCAGGCCTGGGGTTCACCCCTCCACTTT.

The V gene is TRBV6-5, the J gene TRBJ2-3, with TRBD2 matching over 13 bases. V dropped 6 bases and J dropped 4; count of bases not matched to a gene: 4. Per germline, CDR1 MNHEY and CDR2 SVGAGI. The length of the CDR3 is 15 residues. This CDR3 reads CASSQLAGGPDTQYF. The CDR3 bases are TGTGCCAGCAGCCAACTAGCGGGAGGGCCAGATACGCAGTATTTT.

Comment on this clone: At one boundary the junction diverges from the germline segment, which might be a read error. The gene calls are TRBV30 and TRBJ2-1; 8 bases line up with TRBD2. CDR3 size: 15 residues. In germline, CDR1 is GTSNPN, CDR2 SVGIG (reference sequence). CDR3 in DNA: TGTGCCCGGAGGGTTAGTAGCGGGATTTACAATGAGCAGTTCTTC. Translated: CARRVSSGIYNEQFF.

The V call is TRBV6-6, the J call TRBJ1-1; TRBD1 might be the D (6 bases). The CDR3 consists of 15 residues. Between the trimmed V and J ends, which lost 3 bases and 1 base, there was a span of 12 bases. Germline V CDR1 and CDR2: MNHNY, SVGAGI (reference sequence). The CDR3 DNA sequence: TGTGCCAGCAGTTATCCGGACAGCTCGAACACTGAAGCTTTCTTT. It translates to CASSYPDSSNTEAFF.

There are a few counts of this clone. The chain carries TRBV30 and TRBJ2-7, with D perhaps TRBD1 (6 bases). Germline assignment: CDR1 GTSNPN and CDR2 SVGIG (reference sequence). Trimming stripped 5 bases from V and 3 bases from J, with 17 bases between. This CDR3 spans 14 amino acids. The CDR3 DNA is TGTGCCTGGGCGACGGAGGACAGATTCTACGAGCAGTACTTC. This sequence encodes CAWATEDRFYEQYF. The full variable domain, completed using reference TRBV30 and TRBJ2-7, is SQTIHQWPATLVQPVGSPLSLECTVEGTSNPNLYWYRQAAGRGLQLLFYSVGIGQISSEVPQNLSASRPQDRQFILSSKKLLLSDSGFYLCAWATEDRFYEQYFGPGTRLTVT.